This entry describes one T cell receptor (beta chain). The germline V gene has CDR1 SGHNT and CDR2 YYREEE (reference sequence). CDR3 length: 15 residues. V gave up 4 bases and J gave up 0 bases; unmatched junction bases: 5. This entry belongs to a study of blood T cell repertoires in COVID-19. The overall study: The United States, Italy and Spain supplied acute and convalescent COVID-19 samples.

The protocol was immunoSEQ multiplex PCR, while the TCRdb copy is restricted to in-frame clones and leaves out a portion. Of 200,000 or so clones in the sample, about 88% are singletons; the top ten hold 2.1%. This chain uses TRBV5-4 with TRBJ1-1; 8 nucleotides line up with TRBD1. The TCR originated in a man between 65 and 85 years old with active or convalescent COVID-19. The sequenced sample consisted of peripheral blood. CDR3 DNA sequence: TGTGCCAGCAGCGGGACAGGCCTTATGAACACTGAAGCTTTCTTT. Protein: CASSGTGLMNTEAFF.